The 27 T cell receptor beta chains listed next were all sequenced from one sample in a study of T cell responses to AZD1222 COVID-19 vaccine. Assay used: immunoSEQ multiplex PCR; TCRdb lists only in-frame clones, some missing. The sample lists 150,000 to 200,000 clones, 90% to 95% seen once, with 4% to 5.5% in the top ten. The starting material was peripheral blood, obtained on day 0 of MenACWY control vaccination. These receptors all come from an adult in good health.

The chain is built from TRBV7-8 and TRBJ2-2, with 7 bases identical to TRBD2. V trimming: 10 bases; J trimming: 6 bases; junction bases outside the gene matches: 5. This CDR3 has 12 amino acids. Germline V lookup: CDR1 SGHVS, CDR2 FQNEAQ. CDR3 amino acids: CATFGGAGELFF. CDR3 nucleotides: TGTGCCACATTTGGGGGGGCCGGGGAGCTGTTTTTT.

The rearrangement links TRBV19 to TRBJ2-7; 12 nucleotides agree with TRBD2. Germline V gives CDR1 LNHDA, CDR2 SQIVND (reference sequence). The V gene end was trimmed by 3 bases and the J gene end by 7 bases; junction bases not matched to a gene: 7. CDR3 length: 15 amino acids. For the CDR3, the DNA is TGTGCCAGTAGTATGCAGCCTAGCGGGAGGGTTGAGCAGTACTTC. Encoded protein: CASSMQPSGRVEQYF.

The rearrangement links TRBV9 to TRBJ2-2; D might be TRBD1 or TRBD2, each matching 5 bases. This CDR3 has 13 amino acids. V lost 4 bases and J lost 6, with 10 bases in between. The germline V gene has CDR1 SGDLS and CDR2 YYNGEE. Here the CDR3 reads CASSPWDAGELFF. Here the CDR3 DNA reads TGTGCCAGCAGCCCGTGGGACGCCGGGGAGCTGTTTTTT. Full variable domain (missing parts from reference TRBV9 and TRBJ2-2): DSGVTQTPKHLITATGQRVTLRCSPRSGDLSVYWYQQSLDQGLQFLIQYYNGEERAKGNILERFSAQQFPDLHSELNLSSLELGDSALYFCASSPWDAGELFFGEGSRLTVL.

The chain carries TRBV9 and TRBJ1-1; no clear D. Trimming took 2 bases from V and 2 from J, leaving 10 bases between them. Per the germline V gene, CDR1 is SGDLS and CDR2 is YYNGEE. There are 14 residues in the CDR3. Here the CDR3 reads CASSVVGENTEAFF. In DNA form, the CDR3 reads TGTGCCAGCAGCGTTGTCGGAGAAAACACTGAAGCTTTCTTT. The full variable domain, with the rest looked up from reference TRBV9 and TRBJ1-1, is DSGVTQTPKHLITATGQRVTLRCSPRSGDLSVYWYQQSLDQGLQFLIQYYNGEERAKGNILERFSAQQFPDLHSELNLSSLELGDSALYFCASSVVGENTEAFFGQGTRLTVV.

The chain joins TRBV24-1 to TRBJ1-5, with 7 bases matching TRBD1. The CDR3 covers 14 residues. V was pared by 9 bases and J by 0 bases, with 4 bases of the junction left unmatched. Germline lookup yields CDR1 KGHDR and CDR2 SFDVKD. The CDR3 nucleotides are TGTGCCACCGGGGACAGCGTTAGCAATCAGCCCCAGCATTTT. It specifies CATGDSVSNQPQHF.

The J gene is TRBJ1-6, the V gene TRBV27; TRBD1 matches 8 bases. The CDR3 sequence is 15 residues long. Germline assignment: CDR1 MNHEY and CDR2 SMNVEV (reference sequence). Trimming removed 5 bases from V and 7 bases from J; junction bases left unmatched: 7. The CDR3 reads CASSPRTGSNSPLHF. Here the CDR3 DNA reads TGTGCCAGCAGTCCCCGGACAGGGAGCAATTCACCCCTCCACTTT.

The chain uses TRBV5-1 and TRBJ1-5; TRBD1 might be the D (6 bases). This CDR3 spans 15 amino acids. CDR1 is SGHRS and CDR2 is YFSETQ in the germline V gene. V lost 0 bases and J lost 5, with 12 bases in between. The DNA for the CDR3 is TGCGCCAGCAGCTTGGTGGCAGGGGAGGATCAGCCCCAGCATTTT. Amino acid sequence: CASSLVAGEDQPQHF.

The chain couples TRBV30 to TRBJ1-2; no firm D call. The CDR3 length is 14 residues. Germline V gene lookup returns CDR1 GTSNPN and CDR2 SVGIG (reference sequence). V lost 2 bases and J lost 0, with 10 bases in between. Here the CDR3 reads CAWSLGGANYGYTF. CDR3 coding DNA: TGTGCCTGGAGTTTGGGTGGGGCTAACTATGGCTACACCTTC.

J is TRBJ2-1 and V is TRBV19; TRBD2 aligns across 8 bases. The CDR3 is made up of 15 amino acids. The junction had 6 bases not matched to a gene; V was cut back by 3 bases and J by 5 bases. The germline CDR1 and CDR2 sequences are LNHDA and SQIVND (reference sequence). Here the CDR3 DNA reads TGTGCCAGTAGTATTGCCAGCGGGAGCCACAATGAGCAGTTCTTC. This encodes CASSIASGSHNEQFF.

The J gene is TRBJ2-2, the V gene TRBV11-2, with 12 bases aligning to TRBD1. Germline V gene data show CDR1 as SGHAT and CDR2 as FQNNGV. The V and J ends lost 5 bases and 6 bases, in that order; junction bases with no gene match: 4. The CDR3 length is 15 residues. This chain's CDR3 is CASSKGQGAPGELFF. For the CDR3, the DNA is TGTGCCAGCAGCAAGGGACAGGGGGCCCCCGGGGAGCTGTTTTTT.

CDR3 bases: TGTGCCAGCAGCTCTGGTCGCGGTAGGACAGATACGCAGTATTTT. Translated, it gives CASSSGRGRTDTQYF. This rearrangement joins TRBV7-3 to TRBJ2-3; D is ambiguous. Trimming left V 4 bases short and J 3 bases short, with 14 bases between. Germline loops: CDR1 SGHTA, CDR2 FQGTGA. CDR3 length: 15 amino acids.

This rearrangement joins TRBV7-9 to TRBJ1-6; perhaps TRBD1 as D (5 bases). Germline-derived CDR1 and CDR2 are SEHNR and FQNEAQ (reference sequence). V was clipped by 5 bases and J by 5 bases, with 13 bases between them. The CDR3 is made up of 15 amino acids. The CDR3 DNA reads as TGTGCCAGCAGCACTTGGGGGGTAAATAATTCACCCCTCCACTTT. This gives the protein CASSTWGVNNSPLHF.

The CDR3 DNA reads as TGTGCCAGCAGCCCTGGGGCACACTATGGCTACACCTTC. It codes for CASSPGAHYGYTF. The chain is built from TRBV6-2 or TRBV6-3 and TRBJ1-2; D perhaps matches TRBD1 (5 bases). V was trimmed by 6 bases and J by 3 bases, leaving 11 bases between them. The germline V gene encodes CDR1 MNHEY and CDR2 SVGEGT. This CDR3 has 13 amino acids.

This clone was found once. This CDR3 is CASSPTWGESYNSPLHF. Here the CDR3 DNA reads TGTGCCAGCAGCCCGACCTGGGGCGAATCCTATAATTCACCCCTCCACTTT. The J gene is TRBJ1-6, the V gene TRBV3-1 (or the pseudogene TRBV3-2), with a tentative D call TRBD1 (5 bases). The V and J ends lost 4 bases and 1 base respectively, with 14 bases between them. Germline loops: CDR1 LGHDT, CDR2 YNNKEL (reference sequence). The CDR3 consists of 17 residues.

This clone appeared once. This chain connects TRBV5-5 to TRBJ2-7; TRBD1 matches 8 bases. The CDR3 runs 15 residues. The germline gives CDR1 SGHKS, CDR2 YYEKEE (reference sequence). J lost 2 bases, V lost 0 bases, and 4 bases had no gene match. The CDR3 region has the DNA TGTGCCAGCAGCTTGGGGAGGACAGGGACCTACGAGCAGTACTTC. It translates to CASSLGRTGTYEQYF.

The V gene is TRBV11-2, the J gene TRBJ2-5; D may be TRBD2 (5 bases). CDR1 SGHAT and CDR2 FQNNGV come from the germline V gene. Trimming left V 5 bases short and J 1 base short, with 11 bases between. This CDR3 region has 14 residues. The CDR3 region has the DNA TGTGCCAGCAGCCCCTGGAGCGGCCAAGAGACCCAGTACTTC. Translating gives CASSPWSGQETQYF.

The genes are TRBV30 and TRBJ1-6; D gene ambiguous. The V gene's germline CDR1 is GTSNPN and CDR2 SVGIG (reference sequence). Between the trimmed V and J ends, which lost 3 bases and 10 bases, there was a span of 7 bases. The CDR3 runs 11 residues. In DNA, the CDR3 is TGTGCCTGGAGCCAAGGCTCACCCCTCCACTTT. This sequence encodes CAWSQGSPLHF.

This clone showed up just once. This chain's CDR3 is CASSLTSGSSYEQYF. The CDR3 bases are TGTGCCAGCAGTCTTACTAGCGGCAGCTCCTACGAGCAGTACTTC. The rearrangement joins TRBV4-2 to TRBJ2-7, with 8 bases identical to TRBD2. This CDR3 contains 15 residues. V trimming: 6 bases; J trimming: 0 bases; junction bases outside the gene matches: 7. In germline, CDR1 is LGHNA, CDR2 YNFKEQ.

The chain is built from TRBV5-6 and TRBJ2-7, with 7 bases fitting TRBD2. CDR1 is SGHDT and CDR2 is YYEEEE in the germline V gene. The CDR3 runs to 17 residues. The ends lost 0 bases at V and 2 bases at J; junction bases unmatched: 11. CDR3 sequence: CASSLVVRGSLPYEQYF. The CDR3 bases are TGTGCCAGCAGCTTGGTGGTTCGCGGGAGCCTCCCCTACGAGCAGTACTTC.

The chain combines TRBV28 with TRBJ2-3; 8 positions match TRBD2. The germline V gene encodes CDR1 MDHEN and CDR2 SYDVKM. V trimming: 6 bases; J trimming: 5 bases; junction bases outside the gene matches: 13. The CDR3 is 16 residues long. The chain's CDR3 is CASSTPYGRAQDTQYF. For the CDR3, the DNA is TGTGCCAGCAGCACCCCCTACGGGAGGGCCCAAGATACGCAGTATTTT. The complete variable domain, with remaining parts taken from reference TRBV28 and TRBJ2-3, reads DVKVTQSSRYLVKRTGEKVFLECVQDMDHENMFWYRQDPGLGLRLIYFSYDVKMKEKGDIPEGYSVSREKKERFSLILESASTNQTSMYLCASSTPYGRAQDTQYFGPGTRLTVL.

The chain couples TRBV24-1 to TRBJ2-1; tentative D call: TRBD2 (6 bases). The CDR3 has 17 amino acids. The germline CDR1 and CDR2 sequences are KGHDR and SFDVKD. V was cut by 8 bases and J by 7 bases, with 26 bases left in between. The CDR3 here is CATTGANRDFGSNEQFF. The CDR3 nucleotides read TGTGCCACCACTGGAGCTAATCGGGACTTTGGGTCTAATGAGCAGTTCTTC.

V usage is TRBV5-1 and J usage is TRBJ2-5, with 9 nucleotides matching TRBD2. Per the germline V gene, CDR1 is SGHRS and CDR2 is YFSETQ. The CDR3 is 14 residues long. With 3 bases clipped from V and 3 bases from J, the junction kept 3 bases outside the gene matches. The CDR3 spells CASSSTSGEETQYF. CDR3 in DNA: TGCGCCAGCAGCTCGACTAGCGGTGAAGAGACCCAGTACTTC.

V gene TRBV5-1 combines with J gene TRBJ2-3, with D maybe TRBD2 (6 bases). The germline CDR1 and CDR2 sequences are SGHRS and YFSETQ. This CDR3 is built from 13 residues. Trimming removed 4 bases from V and 4 bases from J, with 10 bases in between. DNA of the CDR3: TGCGCCAGCAGCCCTGGGGAGGCAGATACGCAGTATTTT. Protein product: CASSPGEADTQYF. The full variable domain, its missing parts supplied by reference TRBV5-1 and TRBJ2-3, is KAGVTQTPRYLIKTRGQQVTLSCSPISGHRSVSWYQQTPGQGLQFLFEYFSETQRNKGNFPGRFSGRQFSNSRSEMNVSTLELGDSALYLCASSPGEADTQYFGPGTRLTVL.

The J gene is TRBJ2-7, the V gene TRBV28; 9 nucleotides agree with TRBD2. The CDR3 is 16 amino acids. J gave up 3 bases and V 5 bases, and 11 bases lay outside the gene matches. The germline V gene encodes CDR1 MDHEN and CDR2 SYDVKM. The CDR3 reads CASSPSLVSGSYEQYF. In DNA, the CDR3 is TGTGCCAGCAGTCCATCCCTTGTTAGCGGGAGCTACGAGCAGTACTTC.

The gene calls are TRBV5-1 and TRBJ2-7, with D possibly TRBD2 on 6 matching bases. CDR3 length equals 15 residues. The germline V gene encodes CDR1 SGHRS and CDR2 YFSETQ. Trimming removed 1 base from V and 6 bases from J, with 17 bases in between. As DNA, the CDR3 is TGCGCCAGCAGCTTGACAGGTGAGGGACTTAGCGAGCAGTACTTC. It encodes CASSLTGEGLSEQYF. Supplemented by reference TRBV5-1 and TRBJ2-7, the full variable domain reads KAGVTQTPRYLIKTRGQQVTLSCSPISGHRSVSWYQQTPGQGLQFLFEYFSETQRNKGNFPGRFSGRQFSNSRSEMNVSTLELGDSALYLCASSLTGEGLSEQYFGPGTRLTVT.

The rearrangement uses TRBV18 and TRBJ1-2; a possible D gene is TRBD1 (5 bases). Trimming removed 3 bases at V and 5 bases at J, with 10 bases between. The CDR3 loop spans 13 amino acids. Germline CDR1 KGHSH, CDR2 LQKENI. CDR3 bases: TGTGCCAGCTCACCTGCGGGGCATTATGGCTACACCTTC. Its protein is CASSPAGHYGYTF.

The V and J genes are TRBV6-5 and TRBJ2-3; the match to TRBD1 covers 9 bases. Germline values: CDR1 MNHEY, CDR2 SVGAGI. The CDR3 sequence is 15 residues long. The J segment lost 5 bases and the V segment lost 6 bases, leaving 9 bases of the junction unmatched. CDR3 in amino acids: CASSPFTGQGDTQYF. In DNA form, the CDR3 reads TGTGCCAGCAGCCCCTTTACGGGACAGGGAGATACGCAGTATTTT.